Listed below are T cell receptor beta chains from one sample, sequenced in a study of metastatic and nonmetastatic thyroid tumors. TCRdb recomputed clones from the PCR reads via MiXCR. The sample has roughly 50,000 clones; 22% are singletons. Input material: blood. All receptors derive from a male donor with papillary thyroid cancer or a benign thyroid nodule (not recorded which). Some clones in this sample may be carry-over from other donors' samples. The CDR3 runs from the conserved cysteine through the conserved F or W. The size of a clone is reported for some rows only, either as once, few or many, or as a class for expanded clones.

TRBV7-9 | many | CASSLEQGEWNEKLFF
TRBV7-9 | many | CASSLGRDEQFF
TRBV5-4 | many | CASSLGPLAGTDTQYF
TRBV5-1 | NA | CASSFSTLYGYTF
TRBV6-1 | few | CASSETGGAHVELFF
TRBV6-4 | many | CASSGLAGGEEQFF
TRBV13 | many | CASSLGWGNYEQYF
TRBV18 | many | CASSPAGQGYGYTF
TRBV4-1 | once | CASSPEGPYEQYF
TRBV3-1 | NA | CASSYWDRGTGELFF
TRBV6-1 | many | CASSSHGIGNNEQFF
TRBV12-3/TRBV12-4 | many | CASTKTATYGYTF
TRBV30 | NA | CACRGGAFTEAFF
TRBV6-2/TRBV6-3 | many | CASRLIPGPANYGYTF
TRBV10-2 | many | CASRLTSIAGGKADTQYF
TRBV11-3 | many | CASSLETGSYEQYF
TRBV6-1 | many | CAGSLWGGDQPQHF
TRBV7-3 | many | CASSSGTSTDTQYF
TRBV2 | many | CASSESGRFSFSSYNSPLHF
TRBV24-1 | many | CATSDQDRTGGTGELFF
TRBV30 | medium-sized | CAWSVRQAGNSPLHF
TRBV27 | few | CASGLTGLEYTGELLF
TRBV28 | NA | CASSLVPRGYTF
TRBV28 | NA | CASSEGQGIDEQYF
TRBV5-1 | NA | CASSRDVRNTEAFF
TRBV7-6 | few | CASSLEQGAFETQYF
TRBV18 | once | CASSPDRRSYEQYF
TRBV30 | NA | CALLSGLGYTF
TRBV11-3 | many | CASSLVGAGGQSDTQYF
TRBV11-1 | NA | CASSSTSGDRDRGIYEQYF
TRBV30 | many | CAWTGITHLRNEKLFF
TRBV6-1 | NA | CASSRTSGIMMSSYNEQFF
TRBV11-2 | NA | CASSLVTSGRESTDTQYF
TRBV28 | NA | CASSFLAGSGETQYF
TRBV4-2 | many | CASSQGGDNSPLHF
TRBV24-1 | many | CATSGGQGSPPYGYTF
TRBV7-6 | many | CASSSWNRGDKETQYF
TRBV3-1 | many | CASSQATGTLSYEQYF
TRBV29-1 | many | CSTVRGNNEQFF
TRBV9 | many | CASSPGGANTEAFF
TRBV28 | few | CASSLDRGRAGTEAFF
TRBV6-1 | few | CASSLRENTEAFF
TRBV11-2 | many | CASSPRLPFANTGELFF
TRBV28 | NA | CASSFGTGRNPAYEQYF
TRBV20-1 | NA | CSASQGFGLAASGANVLTF
TRBV28 | many | CASSLALSLWGLYEQYF
TRBV20-1 | NA | CSARGGTVGKRSTEAFF
TRBV5-6 | NA | CASSLVADLRGYTF
TRBV25-1 | many | CATRGSRGHRNEQFF